The T cell receptor beta chain described here comes from a study of T cell responses to AZD1222 COVID-19 vaccine. Study-wide results and limits: Nearly half of spike-specific TCRs reportedly target variant regions that are unmutated in the B.1.351 and B.1.1.7 variants. Baseline seropositives among AZD1222 recipients totaled only five to seven. Dominant CD4 TCR responses targeted spike regions 160-218 and 743-854.

The CDR3 contains 16 residues. Concerning this clone: Its cognate antigen is unknown.

The protocol was immunoSEQ multiplex PCR, while the TCRdb copy is restricted to in-frame clones and leaves out a portion. The table records 150,000 to 200,000 clones, about 93% of them present only once. The chain links TRBV21-1 to TRBJ1-4; no check of the table's D call, TRBD1, against the DNA was made. TRBV21-1 represents a pseudogene. Sequencing was performed on peripheral blood, taken 28 days after the second AZD1222 dose. The TCR comes from an adult who received the AZD1222 COVID-19 vaccine. This chain's CDR3 is CASSVQVFFPNEKLFF. In DNA, the CDR3 is TGTGCCAGCAGCGTCCAGGTTTTCTTCCCTAATGAAAAACTGTTTTTT.